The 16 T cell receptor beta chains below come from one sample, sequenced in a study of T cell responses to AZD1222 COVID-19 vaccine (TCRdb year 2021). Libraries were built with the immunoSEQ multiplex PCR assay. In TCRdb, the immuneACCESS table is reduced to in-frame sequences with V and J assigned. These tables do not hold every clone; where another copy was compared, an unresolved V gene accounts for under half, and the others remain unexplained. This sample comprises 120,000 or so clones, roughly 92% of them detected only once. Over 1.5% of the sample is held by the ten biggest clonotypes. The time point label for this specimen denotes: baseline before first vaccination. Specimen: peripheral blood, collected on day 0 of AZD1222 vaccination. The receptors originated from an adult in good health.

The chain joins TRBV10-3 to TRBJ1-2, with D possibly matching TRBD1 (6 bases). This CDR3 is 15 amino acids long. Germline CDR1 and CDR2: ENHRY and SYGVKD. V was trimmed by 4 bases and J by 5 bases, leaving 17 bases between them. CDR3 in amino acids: CAISGQGRGRYGYTF. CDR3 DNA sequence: TGTGCCATCAGTGGGCAGGGCAGGGGCAGATATGGCTACACCTTC.

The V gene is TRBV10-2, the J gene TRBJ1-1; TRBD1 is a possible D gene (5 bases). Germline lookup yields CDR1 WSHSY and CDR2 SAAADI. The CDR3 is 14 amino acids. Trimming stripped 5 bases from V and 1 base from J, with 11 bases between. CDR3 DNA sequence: TGCGCCAGCAGTCATTCCGGGACGAACACTGAAGCTTTCTTT. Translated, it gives CASSHSGTNTEAFF.

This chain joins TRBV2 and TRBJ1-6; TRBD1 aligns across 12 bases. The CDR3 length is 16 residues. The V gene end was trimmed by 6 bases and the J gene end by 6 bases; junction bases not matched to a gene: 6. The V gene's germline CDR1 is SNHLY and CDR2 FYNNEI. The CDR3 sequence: CASSRGQGAGNSPLHF. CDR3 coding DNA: TGTGCCAGCAGCCGGGGACAGGGGGCCGGTAATTCACCCCTCCACTTT.

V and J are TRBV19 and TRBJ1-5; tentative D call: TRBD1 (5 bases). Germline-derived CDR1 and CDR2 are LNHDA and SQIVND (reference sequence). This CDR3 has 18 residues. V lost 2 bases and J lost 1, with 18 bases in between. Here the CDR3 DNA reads TGTGCCAGTAGTATATCACTCTTTGGGGGAAGGAGCAATCAGCCCCAGCATTTT. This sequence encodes CASSISLFGGRSNQPQHF. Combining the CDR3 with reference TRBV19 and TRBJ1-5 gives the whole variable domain DGGITQSPKYLFRKEGQNVTLSCEQNLNHDAMYWYRQDPGQGLRLIYYSQIVNDFQKGDIAEGYSVSREKKESFPLTVTSAQKNPTAFYLCASSISLFGGRSNQPQHFGDGTRLSIL.

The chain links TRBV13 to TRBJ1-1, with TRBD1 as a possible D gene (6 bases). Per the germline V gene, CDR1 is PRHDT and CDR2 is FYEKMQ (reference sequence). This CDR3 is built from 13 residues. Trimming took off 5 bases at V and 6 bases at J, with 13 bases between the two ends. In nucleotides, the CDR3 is TGTGCCAGCAGCCAGGACAGCAAGTCTGAAGCTTTCTTT. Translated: CASSQDSKSEAFF.

The CDR3 coding sequence is TGTGCCAGCAGCTCAGGAAGACTAGCGGGGACAGATACGCAGTATTTT. As protein: CASSSGRLAGTDTQYF. The chain links TRBV5-8 to TRBJ2-3; 11 bases match TRBD2. V shed 3 bases and J 3 bases; nucleotides not matched to a gene: 6. This CDR3 has 16 residues. Germline CDR1 and CDR2: SGHTS and YDEGEE.

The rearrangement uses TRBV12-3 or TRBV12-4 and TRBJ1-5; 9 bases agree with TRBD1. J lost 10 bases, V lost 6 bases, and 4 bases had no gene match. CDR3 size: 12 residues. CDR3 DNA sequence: TGTGCCAGCAGAAGGGACAGGGAACCCCAGCATTTT. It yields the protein CASRRDREPQHF.

CDR3 bases: TGTGCCAGCAGCCCACGGGACAGGGATTATAGCTATGGCTACACCTTC. It specifies CASSPRDRDYSYGYTF. The chain uses TRBV11-1 and TRBJ1-2, with 9 nucleotides matching TRBD1. Germline V lookup: CDR1 SGHAT, CDR2 FQDESV (reference sequence). CDR3 length equals 16 residues. The ends lost 5 bases at V and 4 bases at J; junction bases unmatched: 11.

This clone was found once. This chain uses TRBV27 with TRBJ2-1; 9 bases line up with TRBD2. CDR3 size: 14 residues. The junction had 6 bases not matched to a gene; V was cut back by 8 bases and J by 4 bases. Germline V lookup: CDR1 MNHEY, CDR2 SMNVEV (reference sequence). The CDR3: CASGLAGKYNEQFF. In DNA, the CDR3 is TGTGCCAGCGGGCTAGCGGGGAAATACAATGAGCAGTTCTTC.

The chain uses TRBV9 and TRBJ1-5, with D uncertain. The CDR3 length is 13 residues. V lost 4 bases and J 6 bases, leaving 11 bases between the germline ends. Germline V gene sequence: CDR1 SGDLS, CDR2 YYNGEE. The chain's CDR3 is CASSPNSGQPQHF. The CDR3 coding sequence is TGTGCCAGCAGCCCAAACTCAGGTCAGCCCCAGCATTTT.

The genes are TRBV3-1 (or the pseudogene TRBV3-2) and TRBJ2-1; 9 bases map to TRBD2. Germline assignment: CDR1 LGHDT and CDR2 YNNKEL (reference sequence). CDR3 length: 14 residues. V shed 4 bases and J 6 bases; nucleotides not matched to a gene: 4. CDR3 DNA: TGTGCCAGCAGCCGGCTAGCGGGACGCAATGAGCAGTTCTTC. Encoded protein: CASSRLAGRNEQFF.

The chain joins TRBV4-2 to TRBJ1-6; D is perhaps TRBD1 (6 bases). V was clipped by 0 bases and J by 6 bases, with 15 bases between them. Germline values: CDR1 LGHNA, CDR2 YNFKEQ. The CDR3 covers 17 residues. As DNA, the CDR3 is TGTGCCAGCAGCCAAGAAACCGGAACAGGGACTAATTCACCCCTCCACTTT. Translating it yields CASSQETGTGTNSPLHF.

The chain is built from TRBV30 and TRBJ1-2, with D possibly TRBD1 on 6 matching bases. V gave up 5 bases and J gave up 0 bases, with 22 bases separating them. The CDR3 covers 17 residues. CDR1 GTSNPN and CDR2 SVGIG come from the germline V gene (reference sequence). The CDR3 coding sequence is TGTGCCTGGGGCGGGAAGGGACACCGGCTCACTAACTATGGCTACACCTTC. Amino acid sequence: CAWGGKGHRLTNYGYTF.

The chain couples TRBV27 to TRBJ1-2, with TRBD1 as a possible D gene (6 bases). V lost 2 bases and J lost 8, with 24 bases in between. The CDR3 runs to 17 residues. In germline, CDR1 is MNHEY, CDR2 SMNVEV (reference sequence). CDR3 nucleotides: TGTGCCAGCAGTTTAGGGGGCCCGAGGCAGGGGATACGGGGCTACACCTTC. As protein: CASSLGGPRQGIRGYTF.

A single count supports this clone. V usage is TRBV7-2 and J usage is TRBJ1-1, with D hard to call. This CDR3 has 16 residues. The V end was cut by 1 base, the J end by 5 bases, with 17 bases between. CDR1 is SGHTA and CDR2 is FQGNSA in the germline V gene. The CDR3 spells CASSLVAGRSGTEAFF. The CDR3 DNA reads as TGTGCCAGCAGCTTAGTGGCAGGACGCTCGGGGACTGAAGCTTTCTTT.

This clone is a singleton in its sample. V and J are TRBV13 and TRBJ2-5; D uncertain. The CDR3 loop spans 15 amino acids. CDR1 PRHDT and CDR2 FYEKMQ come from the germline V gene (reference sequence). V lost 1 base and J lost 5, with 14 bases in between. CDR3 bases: TGTGCCAGCAGCTTAGAGGGTGGCAGGACGGAGACCCAGTACTTC. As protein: CASSLEGGRTETQYF.